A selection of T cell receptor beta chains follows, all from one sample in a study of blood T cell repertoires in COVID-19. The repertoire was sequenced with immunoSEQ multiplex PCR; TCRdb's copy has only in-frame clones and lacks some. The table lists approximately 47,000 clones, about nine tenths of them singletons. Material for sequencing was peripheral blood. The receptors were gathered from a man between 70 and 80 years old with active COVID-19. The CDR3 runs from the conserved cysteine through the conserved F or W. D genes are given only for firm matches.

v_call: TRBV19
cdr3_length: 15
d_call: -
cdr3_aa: CASSIVWEPTYEQYF

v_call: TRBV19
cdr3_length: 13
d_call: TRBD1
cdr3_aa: CASSQGLDQPQHF

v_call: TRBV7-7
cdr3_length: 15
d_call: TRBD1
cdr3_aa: CASSIRDSPYNEQFF

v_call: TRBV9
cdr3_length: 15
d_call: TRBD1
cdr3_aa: CASSVGQMEPRELFF

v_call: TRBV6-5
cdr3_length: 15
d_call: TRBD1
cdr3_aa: CASSQDRGYGNTIYF

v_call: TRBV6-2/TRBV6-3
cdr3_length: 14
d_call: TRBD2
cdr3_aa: CASSFRDYPYEQYF

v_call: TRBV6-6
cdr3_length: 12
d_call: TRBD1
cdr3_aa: CASRQGIYEQYF

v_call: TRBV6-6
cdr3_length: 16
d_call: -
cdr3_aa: CASRTGRPTSTDTQYF

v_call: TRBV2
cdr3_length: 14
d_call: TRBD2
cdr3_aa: CASSEETSVDEQFF

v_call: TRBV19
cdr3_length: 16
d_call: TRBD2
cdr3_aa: CASTGPGLASTGELFF

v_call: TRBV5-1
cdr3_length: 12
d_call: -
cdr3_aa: CASSLARETQYF

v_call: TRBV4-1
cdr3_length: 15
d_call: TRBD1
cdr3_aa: CASSLGTALEDEQYF

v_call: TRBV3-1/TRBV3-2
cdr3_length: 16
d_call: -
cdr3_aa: CASSQESGDKDYGYTF

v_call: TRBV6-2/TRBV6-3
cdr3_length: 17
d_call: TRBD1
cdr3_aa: CASSFGLFRGWNTEAFF

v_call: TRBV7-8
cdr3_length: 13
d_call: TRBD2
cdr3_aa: CATSRGVTDTQYF

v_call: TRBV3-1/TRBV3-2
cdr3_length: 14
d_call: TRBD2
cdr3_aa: CASSQGLAGGTQYF

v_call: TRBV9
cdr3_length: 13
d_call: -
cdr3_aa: CASSVSRNTEAFF

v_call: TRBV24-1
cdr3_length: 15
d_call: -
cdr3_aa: CATRAGSQTQETQYF

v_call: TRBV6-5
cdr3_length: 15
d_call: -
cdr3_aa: CASSYSVRVGEKLFF

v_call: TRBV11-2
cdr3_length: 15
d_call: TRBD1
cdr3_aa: CASRFGGRGTDTQYF

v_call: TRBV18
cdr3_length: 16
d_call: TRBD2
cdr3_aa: CASSRSRGGPQETQYF

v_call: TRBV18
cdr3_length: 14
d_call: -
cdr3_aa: CASSLDRRNSPLHF